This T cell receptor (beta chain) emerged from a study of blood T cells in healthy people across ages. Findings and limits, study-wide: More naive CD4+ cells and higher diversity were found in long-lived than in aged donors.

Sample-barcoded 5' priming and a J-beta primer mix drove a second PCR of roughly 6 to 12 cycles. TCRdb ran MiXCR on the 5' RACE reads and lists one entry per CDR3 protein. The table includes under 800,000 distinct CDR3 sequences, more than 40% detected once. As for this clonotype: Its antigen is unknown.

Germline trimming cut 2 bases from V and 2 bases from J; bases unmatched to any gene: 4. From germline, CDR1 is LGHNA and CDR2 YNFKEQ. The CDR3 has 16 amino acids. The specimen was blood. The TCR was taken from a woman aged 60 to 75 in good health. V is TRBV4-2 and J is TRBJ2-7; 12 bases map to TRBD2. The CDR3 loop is CASSQRTSGTAYEQYF. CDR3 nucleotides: TGTGCCAGCAGCCAACGGACTAGCGGGACCGCCTACGAGCAGTACTTC.